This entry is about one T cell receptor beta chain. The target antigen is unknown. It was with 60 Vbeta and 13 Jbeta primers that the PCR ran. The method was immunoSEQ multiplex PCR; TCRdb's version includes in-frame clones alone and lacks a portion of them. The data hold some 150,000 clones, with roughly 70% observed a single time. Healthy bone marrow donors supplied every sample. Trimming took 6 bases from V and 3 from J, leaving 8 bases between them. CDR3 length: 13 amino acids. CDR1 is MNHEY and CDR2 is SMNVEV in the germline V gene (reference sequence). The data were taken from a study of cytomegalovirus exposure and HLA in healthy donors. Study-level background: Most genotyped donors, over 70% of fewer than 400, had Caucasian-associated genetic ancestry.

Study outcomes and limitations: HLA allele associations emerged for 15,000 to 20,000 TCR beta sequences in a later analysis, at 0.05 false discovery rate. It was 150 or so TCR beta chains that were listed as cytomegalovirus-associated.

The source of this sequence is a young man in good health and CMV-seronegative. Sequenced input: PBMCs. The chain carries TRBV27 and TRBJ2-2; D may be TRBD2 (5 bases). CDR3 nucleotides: TGTGCCAGCAGCCCGGGGTACACCGGGGAGCTGTTTTTT. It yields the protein CASSPGYTGELFF.